This is a list of T cell receptor beta chains from one sample in a study of T cells in Graves' hyperthyroidism and ophthalmopathy. One entry per CDR3 protein, called by TCRdb with MiXCR from the multiplex PCR reads. The sample lists almost 250,000 distinct CDR3 sequences; around 25% were seen once. Sequencing was done on a sample of blood. The receptors were gathered from a woman aged 40-49 years with Graves' ophthalmopathy. CDR3s include the opening cysteine and the closing phenylalanine or tryptophan.

V,J,CDR3
TRBV4-3,TRBJ2-2,CASSQGTTNTGELFF
TRBV28,TRBJ2-7,CASSTGSLYEQYF
TRBV12-3/TRBV12-4,TRBJ2-7,CASTQLAGDHEQYF
TRBV7-2,TRBJ2-7,CASSLQTGLEQYF
TRBV7-2,TRBJ1-5,CASSSKGRGLSPQHF
TRBV12-3/TRBV12-4,TRBJ1-1,CASSPDPPKGTEAFF
TRBV24-1,TRBJ1-5,CATCDSTGHSNQPQHF
TRBV9,TRBJ1-1,CASSPRSGAVGTEAFF
TRBV28,TRBJ1-3,CASTPATVSSGNTIYF
TRBV5-1,TRBJ2-1,CASSLGGGGNNEQFF
TRBV6-2/TRBV6-3,TRBJ1-1,CASTLGALNTEAFF
TRBV6-5,TRBJ1-1,CASRAGANTEAFF
TRBV28,TRBJ1-1,CASSYGTALDTEAFF
TRBV6-1,TRBJ1-2,CASSLDISASGGYTF
TRBV6-1,TRBJ2-7,CASSEEEVQYF
TRBV30,TRBJ2-7,CAWSTLPGQGFYEQYF
TRBV2,TRBJ2-2,CATSYGTLSTGELFF
TRBV28,TRBJ2-7,CASSSRARGFHEQYF
TRBV6-2/TRBV6-3,TRBJ1-5,CASSYRSHQPQHF
TRBV6-1,TRBJ1-2,CASRPTQGGYGYTF